This passage covers 9 T cell receptor beta chains from one sample sequenced in a study of blood T cells in healthy people across ages. A second PCR of roughly 7 to 11 cycles used a sample-barcoded 5' primer and a J-beta primer mix. TCRdb called the 5' RACE reads again in MiXCR, with one record for every CDR3 protein. The data hold about 650,000 distinct CDR3 sequences, with about 51% observed a single time. The material sequenced was blood. Every receptor here comes from a woman older than 75 in good health.

The rearrangement links TRBV15 to TRBJ2-5, with a weak D call TRBD1 (8 bases). The germline V gene encodes CDR1 LNHNV and CDR2 YYDKDF (reference sequence). Trimming took off 5 bases at V and 9 bases at J, with 22 bases between the two ends. The CDR3 totals 15 residues. CDR3 loop: CATSFTPIQGGSQYF. The CDR3 nucleotides are TGTGCCACCAGCTTTACTCCGATACAGGGGGGGTCCCAGTACTTC.

This clonotype was recorded at least ten times. The rearrangement joins TRBV7-2 to TRBJ2-2; 7 positions match TRBD2. CDR3 length: 15 residues. Trimming took 3 bases from V and 1 from J; bases not matched to a gene: 2. Germline values: CDR1 SGHTA, CDR2 FQGNSA. CDR3: CASSFGGRNTGELFF. The CDR3 bases are TGTGCCAGCAGCTTCGGCGGGAGGAACACCGGGGAGCTGTTTTTT.

V usage is TRBV9 and J usage is TRBJ2-5; TRBD2 matches at 12 bases. CDR3 length: 17 residues. Germline loops: CDR1 SGDLS, CDR2 YYNGEE. V shed 4 bases, J shed 2 bases, and the junction held 9 bases outside the gene matches. The CDR3 region is CASSHDPTSGGQETQYF. CDR3 bases: TGTGCCAGCAGCCACGACCCGACTAGCGGGGGACAAGAGACCCAGTACTTC. The full variable domain, in which reference TRBV9 and TRBJ2-5 provide the parts outside the CDR3, is DSGVTQTPKHLITATGQRVTLRCSPRSGDLSVYWYQQSLDQGLQFLIQYYNGEERAKGNILERFSAQQFPDLHSELNLSSLELGDSALYFCASSHDPTSGGQETQYFGPGTRLLVL.

This sequence joins TRBV5-1 and TRBJ1-4; D may be TRBD1 (6 bases). Germline-derived CDR1 and CDR2 are SGHRS and YFSETQ. The CDR3 has 15 residues. V lost 3 bases and J lost 5, with 14 bases in between. The CDR3 loop is CASSSRQAWNEKLFF. The CDR3 bases are TGCGCCAGCAGCTCCAGACAGGCGTGGAATGAAAAACTGTTTTTT.

The sample holds many counts of this clonotype. The chain carries TRBV4-1 and TRBJ1-2; D unclear. The CDR3 runs 13 residues. The V gene lost 4 bases and the J gene lost 8 bases, with 14 bases spanning the gap. Germline loops: CDR1 MGHRA, CDR2 YSYEKL. The CDR3 is CASSLWAHGGYTF. The CDR3 nucleotides read TGCGCCAGCAGCCTATGGGCGCACGGGGGCTACACCTTC.

This clonotype appeared many times. The J gene is TRBJ2-5, the V gene TRBV5-4; no reliable D call. Germline V gives CDR1 SGHNT, CDR2 YYREEE (reference sequence). The CDR3 has 12 amino acids. V lost 1 base and J 4 bases, leaving 5 bases between the germline ends. The chain's CDR3 is CASSLYGETQYF. In DNA form, the CDR3 reads TGTGCCAGCAGCTTGTACGGAGAGACCCAGTACTTC.

The V gene is TRBV12-5, the J gene TRBJ2-7, with TRBD1 matching over 8 bases. TRBJ2-5 explains the end of the DNA better; the J call may be wrong. The CDR3 consists of 16 residues. Germline CDR1 is LGHNT and CDR2 is FRNRAP. CDR3: CASGSHTTGEEETQYF. The CDR3 DNA sequence: TGTGCTAGTGGTTCACATACGACAGGGGAGGAAGAGACCCAGTACTTC.

This clonotype has only one observation. The J gene is TRBJ2-3, the V gene TRBV12-3 or TRBV12-4; D uncertain. The V gene lost 1 base and the J gene lost 1 base, with 12 bases spanning the gap. The CDR3 extends over 16 amino acids. The CDR3 bases are TGTGCCAGCAGTTTAGGGGCTAGAGGCCGCACAGATACGCAGTATTTT. Translated, it gives CASSLGARGRTDTQYF.

The genes are TRBV4-2 and TRBJ2-1; 13 nucleotides agree with TRBD2. The better agreement between TRBJ2-7 and the DNA end casts doubt on the J call. The CDR3 extends over 19 amino acids. Per germline, CDR1 LGHNA and CDR2 YNFKEQ. In DNA, the CDR3 is TGTGCCAGCAGCCAAAGGACTAGCGGGGGCCAAATATCCTACAATGAGCAGTACTTC. Residues: CASSQRTSGGQISYNEQYF.